Listed below are T cell receptor beta chains from one sample, sequenced in a study of graft-versus-host responses after intestinal transplantation. No antigen is known for these receptors. Measured with immunoSEQ multiplex PCR; TCRdb has only the in-frame clones, and not every one. The sample has more than 85,000 clones, approximately 94% seen once. The sequencing used unstimulated CD8+ T cells sorted from spleen or lymph node cells, collected before intestinal transplant. Receptors originate from a human donor who received an intestinal transplant. The CDR3 runs from the conserved cysteine through the conserved F or W. Each record gives: V gene, J gene, D gene, clone size, CDR3 DNA, CDR3 protein. D genes are given only for firm matches. Size values are once, few and many counts, or a class for expanded clones, and some rows have none.

V gene: TRBV10-3; J gene: TRBJ1-1; D gene: TRBD1; clone size: -; CDR3 DNA: TGTGCCATCAGGGCCGGGACAGGGGGCTCGAACACTGAAGCTTTCTTT; CDR3 protein: CAIRAGTGGSNTEAFF
V gene: TRBV2; J gene: TRBJ1-1; D gene: -; clone size: -; CDR3 DNA: TGTGCCAGCAGTGAGTTCCGAATGACTCTGAACACTGAAGCTTTCTTT; CDR3 protein: CASSEFRMTLNTEAFF
V gene: TRBV4-3; J gene: TRBJ1-1; D gene: -; clone size: -; CDR3 DNA: TGCGCCAGCAGCCAAGGCGTGAACACTGAAGCTTTCTTT; CDR3 protein: CASSQGVNTEAFF
V gene: TRBV4-2; J gene: TRBJ2-5; D gene: TRBD2; clone size: -; CDR3 DNA: TGTGCCAGCAGCCCATTGGGAGCGGGGAGTGGAGAGACCCAGTACTTC; CDR3 protein: CASSPLGAGSGETQYF
V gene: TRBV4-1; J gene: TRBJ1-2; D gene: -; clone size: once; CDR3 DNA: TGCGCCAGCAGCCAAGATCCGCCGGTGCCCGCAAACTATGGCTACACCTTC; CDR3 protein: CASSQDPPVPANYGYTF
V gene: TRBV25-1; J gene: TRBJ2-7; D gene: -; clone size: -; CDR3 DNA: TGTGCCAGCAGTGATTCTTACGAGCAGTACTTC; CDR3 protein: CASSDSYEQYF
V gene: TRBV27; J gene: TRBJ2-2; D gene: -; clone size: -; CDR3 DNA: TGTGCCAGCAGCGGACTAGGGGGGACCGGGGAGCTGTTTTTT; CDR3 protein: CASSGLGGTGELFF
V gene: TRBV7-9; J gene: TRBJ1-1; D gene: -; clone size: -; CDR3 DNA: TGTGCCAGCAGCTCCCGGACAGAGAACACTGAAGCTTTCTTT; CDR3 protein: CASSSRTENTEAFF
V gene: TRBV30; J gene: TRBJ2-7; D gene: -; clone size: -; CDR3 DNA: TGTGCCTGGAGTGTACAGTCAGTCCCCGAGCAGTACTTC; CDR3 protein: CAWSVQSVPEQYF
V gene: TRBV7-6; J gene: TRBJ2-2; D gene: -; clone size: -; CDR3 DNA: TGTGCCAGCGGGGGGGCTAACGGGGAGCTGTTTTTT; CDR3 protein: CASGGANGELFF
V gene: TRBV29-1; J gene: TRBJ1-1; D gene: -; clone size: -; CDR3 DNA: TGCAGCGTTGAAGGAACAGGGCTTAACACTGAAGCTTTCTTT; CDR3 protein: CSVEGTGLNTEAFF
V gene: TRBV7-6; J gene: TRBJ2-3; D gene: -; clone size: -; CDR3 DNA: TGTGCCAGCAACCCCTTCGGTAGCACAGATACGCAGTATTTT; CDR3 protein: CASNPFGSTDTQYF
V gene: TRBV7-9; J gene: TRBJ2-5; D gene: -; clone size: -; CDR3 DNA: TGTGCCAGCAGCTTTTTTGGGGGGATCCAAGAGACCCAGTACTTC; CDR3 protein: CASSFFGGIQETQYF
V gene: TRBV7-6; J gene: TRBJ2-3; D gene: -; clone size: -; CDR3 DNA: TGTGCCAGCAGCCGATCTAGAGCCACTCAGCGGAGCACAGATACGCAGTATTTT; CDR3 protein: CASSRSRATQRSTDTQYF
V gene: TRBV10-3; J gene: TRBJ2-2; D gene: TRBD1; clone size: -; CDR3 DNA: TGTGCCACCCACCATTCAGGGGACAGCACCGGGGAGCTGTTTTTT; CDR3 protein: CATHHSGDSTGELFF
V gene: TRBV27; J gene: TRBJ2-1; D gene: TRBD1; clone size: -; CDR3 DNA: TGTGCCAGCAGCCCCGACAGGGGAACATACAATGAGCAGTTCTTC; CDR3 protein: CASSPDRGTYNEQFF
V gene: TRBV5-1; J gene: TRBJ1-1; D gene: TRBD1; clone size: few; CDR3 DNA: TGCGCCAGCAGCTTGGGGGTCCCGACAGGGTCGAACACTGAAGCTTTCTTT; CDR3 protein: CASSLGVPTGSNTEAFF
V gene: TRBV5-4; J gene: TRBJ2-7; D gene: -; clone size: once; CDR3 DNA: TGTGCCAGCAGCTGGGCAGGGGGGAGCTCCTACGAGCAGTACTTC; CDR3 protein: CASSWAGGSSYEQYF
V gene: TRBV30; J gene: TRBJ1-1; D gene: -; clone size: -; CDR3 DNA: TGTGCCTGGAGTTTCTTGACTGAAGCTTTCTTT; CDR3 protein: CAWSFLTEAFF
V gene: TRBV4-3; J gene: TRBJ2-3; D gene: TRBD2; clone size: -; CDR3 DNA: TGCGCCACCGGGGAGGGGAGCACAGATACGCAGTATTTT; CDR3 protein: CATGEGSTDTQYF
V gene: TRBV30; J gene: TRBJ2-1; D gene: TRBD2; clone size: few; CDR3 DNA: TGTGCCTGGGCCCCCGGGGGGGAGCTTGAGCAGTTCTTC; CDR3 protein: CAWAPGGELEQFF
V gene: TRBV19; J gene: TRBJ1-4; D gene: TRBD1; clone size: -; CDR3 DNA: TGTGCCAGTAGTGCGACAGGGGTCAATGAAAAACTGTTTTTT; CDR3 protein: CASSATGVNEKLFF
V gene: TRBV27; J gene: TRBJ2-5; D gene: -; clone size: -; CDR3 DNA: TGTGCCAGCAGTTTAAGAGGGTACCAAGAGACCCAGTACTTC; CDR3 protein: CASSLRGYQETQYF
V gene: TRBV5-6; J gene: TRBJ1-1; D gene: -; clone size: few; CDR3 DNA: TGTGCCAGCAGCTTGGTTCCGGGTGGCACTGAAGCTTTCTTT; CDR3 protein: CASSLVPGGTEAFF
V gene: TRBV4-3; J gene: TRBJ2-7; D gene: -; clone size: -; CDR3 DNA: TGCGCCAGCAGCCAAGGGAGGGTGTCCTACGAGCAGTACTTC; CDR3 protein: CASSQGRVSYEQYF
V gene: TRBV27; J gene: TRBJ2-2; D gene: -; clone size: -; CDR3 DNA: TGTGCCAGCAGGACATTTGGGAGCGGGGAGCTGTTTTTT; CDR3 protein: CASRTFGSGELFF
V gene: TRBV9; J gene: TRBJ2-7; D gene: TRBD1; clone size: -; CDR3 DNA: TGTGCCAGCAGCCCCGGGACAGGGGGCATCTACGAGCAGTACTTC; CDR3 protein: CASSPGTGGIYEQYF
V gene: TRBV7-9; J gene: TRBJ1-1; D gene: TRBD1; clone size: -; CDR3 DNA: TGTGCCAGCAGCTCCGGACAGGGTGAGACTGAAGCTTTCTTT; CDR3 protein: CASSSGQGETEAFF